What follows describes a single T cell receptor beta chain. Its antigen remains unidentified. This specimen belongs to a study of cytomegalovirus exposure and HLA in healthy donors. Overall study findings and caveats: The majority of CMV-associated TCR beta chains were reported as apparently HLA-restricted in a later analysis. In an earlier analysis, productive rearrangement rates for most beta V segments clustered near 87% or 30%.

The PCR was carried out with 60 Vbeta primers and 13 Jbeta primers. In the authors' methods: A later analysis counted about 80 million unique TCR beta chains, some 10 million shared. The method was immunoSEQ multiplex PCR; TCRdb's version includes in-frame clones alone and lacks a portion of them. V, J and clone size are taken as reported in that table, and D and trimming were inferred from the DNA itself. The table includes 170,000 or so clones, 75% to 90% detected once. Each of the donors was a healthy bone marrow donor. Source material: PBMCs. The sequence derives from a woman in her late teens or twenties in good health and CMV-seronegative.

The CDR3 DNA reads TGTGCCACTCTAGCGACTAAGTACGAGCAGTACTTC. This encodes CATLATKYEQYF. The chain couples TRBV6-1 to TRBJ2-7; a possible D gene is TRBD2 (6 bases). V lost 10 bases and J 4 bases, leaving 14 bases between the germline ends. The V gene's germline CDR1 is MNHNS and CDR2 SASEGT. The CDR3 consists of 12 residues.